A single sample gave rise to the 23 T cell receptor beta chains below, sequenced in a study. Each CDR3 protein is one row after TCRdb ran MiXCR on the RT-PCR reads. The sample shows fewer than 800,000 distinct CDR3 sequences, 14% of them seen only once. Sequenced material: memory CD4+ T cells from blood. The origin of the receptors is a female donor in good health, serving as a healthy control.

This chain joins TRBV12-3 or TRBV12-4 and TRBJ1-5; D gene uncertain. The CDR3 spans 11 residues. Trimming took 8 bases from V and 8 from J, leaving 10 bases between them. CDR3 bases: TGTGCCAGCGGCTCGAGAGAGCCCCAGCATTTT. Translation: CASGSREPQHF.

This clonotype occurred many times. CDR3 sequence reads: CSAPRYGANTEAFF. In DNA, the CDR3 is TGCAGCGCCCCCCGTTATGGGGCTAACACTGAAGCTTTCTTT. The V and J genes are TRBV29-1 and TRBJ1-1; the D gene is possibly TRBD1 (5 bases). The germline V and J ends were trimmed by 7 bases and 2 bases, with 17 bases remaining between them. The germline gives CDR1 SQVTM, CDR2 ANQGSEA. The CDR3 extends over 14 amino acids.

This chain connects TRBV5-1 to TRBJ2-1; 8 bases are shared with TRBD2. Germline V CDR1 and CDR2: SGHRS, YFSETQ. J lost 7 bases, V lost 6 bases, and 15 bases had no gene match. The CDR3 length is 16 residues. This chain's CDR3 is CASTDSPAGVGNEQFF. The CDR3, as DNA: TGCGCCAGCACCGATAGCCCAGCGGGGGTGGGAAATGAGCAGTTCTTC.

The table lists this clonotype with many counts. The chain carries TRBV20-1 and TRBJ1-4; D gene ambiguous. CDR3 size: 14 residues. CDR1 and CDR2 (germline): DFQATT, SNEGSKA (reference sequence). The V and J ends lost 6 bases and 3 bases respectively, with 14 bases between them. CDR3 DNA sequence: TGCAGTGCCAACAATTATCAAGCTAATGAAAAACTGTTTTTT. Amino acid sequence: CSANNYQANEKLFF.

The chain couples TRBV7-2 to TRBJ2-3; TRBD1 aligns across 8 bases. This CDR3 is built from 16 residues. With V trimmed by 4 bases and J by 0 bases, 6 bases remained unmatched. In germline, CDR1 is SGHTA, CDR2 FQGNSA. The CDR3 nucleotides read TGTGCCAGCAGCTCCCGACAGGGGTCTAGCACAGATACGCAGTATTTT. Translation: CASSSRQGSSTDTQYF.

The chain links TRBV4-3 to TRBJ2-6; perhaps TRBD2 as D (5 bases). The CDR3 contains 19 residues. V was clipped by 1 base and J by 1 base, with 17 bases between them. The germline V gene has CDR1 LGHNA and CDR2 YSLEER. The CDR3 coding sequence is TGCGCCAGCAGCCAAGCCGGGAAGGGTTGGTCGTCTGGGGCCAACGTCCTGACTTTC. Its protein is CASSQAGKGWSSGANVLTF.

This clonotype was seen ten or more times. The chain couples TRBV7-2 to TRBJ1-2; no definite D call. The CDR3 runs 15 residues. The V end was cut by 5 bases, the J end by 0 bases, with 13 bases between. Per the germline V gene, CDR1 is SGHTA and CDR2 is FQGNSA. The CDR3 DNA is TGTGCCAGCAGCAAGAGGGAGACCACTAACTATGGCTACACCTTC. Its protein is CASSKRETTNYGYTF.

This clonotype was seen a few times. The genes are TRBV20-1 and TRBJ2-4; 8 positions agree with TRBD2. Germline CDR1 is DFQATT and CDR2 is SNEGSKA (reference sequence). With 2 bases clipped from V and 6 bases from J, the junction kept 3 bases outside the gene matches. The CDR3 contains 13 residues. The chain's CDR3 is CSARSTSGNIQYF. The CDR3 DNA reads TGCAGTGCTAGAAGTACTAGCGGAAACATTCAGTACTTC.

Many counts were recorded for this clonotype. The rearrangement links TRBV29-1 to TRBJ2-1; D gene unclear. CDR3 length: 13 amino acids. V lost 0 bases and J 12 bases, leaving 15 bases between the germline ends. Looked up from germline, CDR1 is SQVTM and CDR2 is ANQGSEA. CDR3 sequence reads: CSVEDKQVRAQFF. Here the CDR3 DNA reads TGCAGCGTTGAAGATAAACAAGTACGGGCGCAGTTCTTC.

The rearrangement uses TRBV18 and TRBJ1-1, with D perhaps TRBD1 (5 bases). Germline CDR1 KGHSH, CDR2 LQKENI. The ends were cut back, 2 bases at V and 5 bases at J, with 15 bases in the middle. The CDR3 is made up of 15 amino acids. The DNA of the CDR3 is TGTGCCAGCTCACCAGTAGAAGGGGCGGGTACTGAAGCTTTCTTT. It specifies CASSPVEGAGTEAFF.

The chain carries TRBV4-1 and TRBJ2-6; 8 bases line up with TRBD2. This CDR3 is built from 18 residues. V lost 0 bases to trimming and J lost 2 bases; unmatched junction nucleotides: 6. Germline lookup yields CDR1 MGHRA and CDR2 YSYEKL. The CDR3 nucleotides are TGCGCCAGCAGCCAAGATCCCGGGGGGGCTCCTGGGGCCAACGTCCTGACTTTC. Residues: CASSQDPGGAPGANVLTF.

Many counts were recorded for this clonotype. The chain recombines TRBV12-3 or TRBV12-4 with TRBJ1-1, with a tentative D call TRBD1 (6 bases). This CDR3 has 14 residues. Trimming stripped 5 bases from V and 5 bases from J, with 15 bases between. The CDR3 coding sequence is TGTGCCAGCAGTCTGTCAGGGGTATATACTGAAGCTTTCTTT. It translates to CASSLSGVYTEAFF.

This clonotype was seen many times. The chain is built from TRBV7-6 and TRBJ2-7, with D possibly being TRBD2 (6 bases). Per the germline V gene, CDR1 is SGHVS and CDR2 is FNYEAQ. V was shortened by 1 base and J by 2 bases, with 9 bases between the two germline ends. CDR3 length: 14 residues. The CDR3 sequence is CASSLGLATYEQYF. CDR3 nucleotide sequence: TGTGCCAGCAGCTTAGGGCTAGCGACCTACGAGCAGTACTTC.

The chain has TRBV7-3 and TRBJ2-3; D may be TRBD1 or TRBD2 (6 bases each). There are 15 residues in the CDR3. Germline CDR1 and CDR2: SGHTA and FQGTGA. V shed 5 bases and J shed 5 bases, with 17 bases lying between them. The CDR3 is CASSPQGGREDTQYF. DNA for the CDR3: TGTGCCAGCAGCCCCCAAGGGGGGCGTGAAGATACGCAGTATTTT.

The V gene is TRBV9, the J gene TRBJ2-3, with 11 bases identical to TRBD2. The CDR3 is 20 amino acids. In germline, CDR1 is SGDLS, CDR2 YYNGEE. The ends lost 0 bases at V and 5 bases at J; junction bases unmatched: 17. The CDR3 nucleotides are TGTGCCAGCAGCGTAGCTCTAGCGGGAGGTAGTTTGGGGTCGGGAGATACGCAGTATTTT. Its translation: CASSVALAGGSLGSGDTQYF.

This clonotype was seen a few times. The genes are TRBV12-3 or TRBV12-4 and TRBJ2-7; D is unclear. Between the trimmed V and J ends, which lost 3 bases and 6 bases, there was a span of 15 bases. The CDR3 covers 14 residues. CDR3 bases: TGTGCCAGCAGTTTTCAGGACCTACAAGGCGAGCAGTACTTC. It encodes CASSFQDLQGEQYF.

This clonotype was detected ten times or more. V gene TRBV6-6 combines with J gene TRBJ1-5, with a tentative D call TRBD1 (6 bases). Deletions cut 3 bases from V and 5 bases from J, with 8 bases between. The CDR3 has 13 residues. The germline gives CDR1 MNHNY, CDR2 SVGAGI (reference sequence). The CDR3 here is CASSYSGDQPQHF. The CDR3 DNA is TGTGCCAGCAGTTATTCAGGGGATCAGCCCCAGCATTTT.

This clonotype was observed at least ten times. The chain employs TRBV7-2 and TRBJ1-3; D remains unclear. Trimming cost V 5 bases and J 0 bases, with 14 bases left between them. CDR1 SGHTA and CDR2 FQGNSA come from the germline V gene. The CDR3 is made up of 16 amino acids. The CDR3 nucleotides are TGTGCCAGCAGCCGGTCACTCCTGAGCTCTGGAAACACCATATATTTT. This codes for CASSRSLLSSGNTIYF.

This clonotype has at least ten counts. The chain recombines TRBV4-1 with TRBJ2-2; the match to TRBD2 covers 8 bases. Germline V lookup: CDR1 MGHRA, CDR2 YSYEKL. V was clipped by 0 bases and J by 5 bases; unmatched bases: 5. The CDR3 length is 16 residues. CDR3 bases: TGCGCCAGCAGCCAAGAAGCGGGAGAGAAGACCGGGGAGCTGTTTTTT. Translated: CASSQEAGEKTGELFF.

The J gene is TRBJ1-1, the V gene TRBV5-6; D gene uncertain. The CDR3 has 12 residues. V dropped 4 bases and J dropped 6 bases, with 10 bases sitting between them. The germline V gene has CDR1 SGHDT and CDR2 YYEEEE. The CDR3 DNA is TGTGCCAGCAGCCGCCTTGCGGCTGAAGCTTTCTTT. Amino acid sequence: CASSRLAAEAFF.

This clonotype was seen only a few times. V and J are TRBV20-1 and TRBJ2-1; 11 bases match TRBD2. The CDR3 consists of 17 residues. In germline, CDR1 is DFQATT, CDR2 SNEGSKA (reference sequence). Unmatched junction bases numbered 7, after V lost 3 bases and J lost 0 bases. The CDR3 sequence is CSASLAGGRSSYNEQFF. The CDR3 DNA sequence: TGCAGTGCTAGCCTAGCGGGGGGACGGAGCTCCTACAATGAGCAGTTCTTC.

The rearrangement joins TRBV20-1 to TRBJ1-1; D gene unclear. V lost 1 base and J 3 bases, leaving 9 bases between the germline ends. This CDR3 is built from 13 residues. Germline V CDR1 and CDR2: DFQATT, SNEGSKA (reference sequence). The CDR3 DNA sequence: TGCAGTGCTAGAGGAAATGAGGACACTGAAGCTTTCTTT. This sequence encodes CSARGNEDTEAFF.

The chain links TRBV20-1 to TRBJ2-2; D is unresolved. The CDR3 sequence is 16 residues long. CDR1 and CDR2 from the germline V gene are DFQATT and SNEGSKA (reference sequence). V lost 0 bases to trimming and J lost 0 bases, with 11 bases between them. For the CDR3, the DNA is TGCAGTGCTAGAGATCCCCAAATCCCGAACACCGGGGAGCTGTTTTTT. The encoded protein is CSARDPQIPNTGELFF.